A selection of T cell receptor beta chains follows, all from one sample in a study of Graves' ophthalmopathy and Graves' hyperthyroidism. MiXCR, run by TCRdb on the multiplex PCR reads, gives a single entry per CDR3 protein. The sample lists about 620,000 distinct CDR3 sequences; roughly 20% were seen once. The sample taken for sequencing was peripheral blood. The receptors stem from a woman younger than 35 with stable Graves' hyperthyroidism. Some clones in this sample may be carry-over from other donors' samples. CDR3s include the opening cysteine and the closing phenylalanine or tryptophan. The order of the fields is J gene, V gene, D gene, clone size, CDR3 DNA, CDR3 protein. D genes are given only for firm matches. Clone size is given for some rows only: seen once, a few or many times, or a class if the clone is expanded.

TRBJ1-1 TRBV28 . many TGTGCCAGCGTAAAAAGGGGGAACACTGAAGCTTTCTTT CASVKRGNTEAFF
TRBJ2-7 TRBV11-2 TRBD2 many TGTGCCAGCAGCGCCGCCGGGACTAGCGTGTCCTACGAGCAGTACTTC CASSAAGTSVSYEQYF
TRBJ2-2 TRBV6-1 TRBD2 many TGTGCCAGCATTCCCACTAGCGGGAACACCGGGGAGCTGTTTTTT CASIPTSGNTGELFF
TRBJ2-4 TRBV7-3 TRBD2 many TGTGCCAGCAGCAGAAACGGGGGGAACATTCAGTACTTC CASSRNGGNIQYF
TRBJ1-2 TRBV11-1 TRBD1 . TGTGCCAGCAGCTTAGGGGGACAGGTGGAGTTGGGAGGCTACACCTTC CASSLGGQVELGGYTF
TRBJ2-2 TRBV11-2 TRBD1 many TGTGCCAGCAGCCAACAGGGGGCAAATATCGCCGGGGAGCTGTTTTTT CASSQQGANIAGELFF
TRBJ1-5 TRBV15 . many TGTGCCACCAGCAGACACAGGGACAATCAGCCCCAGCATTTT CATSRHRDNQPQHF
TRBJ2-5 TRBV10-3 . many TGTGCCATCAGTGACGGGGAGTACCAAGAGACCCAGTACTTC CAISDGEYQETQYF
TRBJ2-3 TRBV6-2/TRBV6-3 . . TGTGCCAGCAGTTACTCGGCGAAAACTGGGGGGACGGGGCAGCCCCAGTATTTT CASSYSAKTGGTGQPQYF
TRBJ1-2 TRBV12-3/TRBV12-4 . many TGTGCCAGCAGTTTAGGGGGTGAGGTGAGCTATGGCTACACCTTC CASSLGGEVSYGYTF
TRBJ2-7 TRBV6-1 TRBD1 once TGTGCCAGCAGCCCAAACCGGGACAGTACCTACGAGCAGTACTTC CASSPNRDSTYEQYF
TRBJ2-7 TRBV12-3/TRBV12-4 . few TGTGCCAGCAGTGCCGGGACTTATTGGTACTTC CASSAGTYWYF
TRBJ2-7 TRBV28 . many TGTGCCAGCAGTTTCAAAAGGGTCTACGAGCAGTACTTC CASSFKRVYEQYF